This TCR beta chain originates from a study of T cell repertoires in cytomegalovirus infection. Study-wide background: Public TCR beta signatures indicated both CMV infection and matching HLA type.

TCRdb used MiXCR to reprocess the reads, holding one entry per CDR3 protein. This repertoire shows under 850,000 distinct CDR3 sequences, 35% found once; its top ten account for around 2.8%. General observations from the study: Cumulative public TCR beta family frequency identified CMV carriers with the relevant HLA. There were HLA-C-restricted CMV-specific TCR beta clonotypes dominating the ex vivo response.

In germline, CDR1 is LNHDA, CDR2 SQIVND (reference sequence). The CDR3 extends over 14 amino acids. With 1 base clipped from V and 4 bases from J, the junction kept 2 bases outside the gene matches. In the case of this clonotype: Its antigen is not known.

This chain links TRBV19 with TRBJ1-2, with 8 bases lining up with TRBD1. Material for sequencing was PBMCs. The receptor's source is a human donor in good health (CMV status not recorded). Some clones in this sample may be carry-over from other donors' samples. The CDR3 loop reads CASSIAGGSYGYTF. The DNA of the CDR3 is TGTGCCAGTAGTATAGCAGGGGGCAGCTATGGCTACACCTTC.